This T cell receptor beta chain was retrieved from a study of blood T cell repertoires in COVID-19. Study summary: The United States, Italy and Spain provided the acute and convalescent COVID-19 samples. In each case, the material was cDNA or gDNA derived from T cells, B-cell-depleted T cells, or PBMCs.

Profiling relied on immunoSEQ multiplex PCR, and the TCRdb table lists in-frame clones only, not all of them. This sample has a few hundred thousand clones, with roughly 86% found just once. The CDR3 sequence is 14 residues long. Germline lookup yields CDR1 SGDLS and CDR2 YYNGEE. After removal of 7 bases from V and 1 base from J, the junction contained 0 bases not matched to a gene. Seattle's cohort entered during active infection and was followed longitudinally. The origin of this receptor is a woman under 40 with COVID-19, enrolled during active disease. The sample taken for sequencing was peripheral blood. The chain uses TRBV9 and TRBJ2-3; TRBD2 matches at 13 bases. As DNA, the CDR3 is TGTGCCAGCGGGACTAGCGGGGGCACAGATACGCAGTATTTT. This translates into CASGTSGGTDTQYF. The entire variable domain, with the rest obtained from reference TRBV9 and TRBJ2-3, is as follows: DSGVTQTPKHLITATGQRVTLRCSPRSGDLSVYWYQQSLDQGLQFLIQYYNGEERAKGNILERFSAQQFPDLHSELNLSSLELGDSALYFCASGTSGGTDTQYFGPGTRLTVL.